One sample yielded the 3 T cell receptor beta chains listed below, sequenced in a study of monozygotic twins with cystic fibrosis listed by TCRdb under 2021. Library creation used the immunoSEQ multiplex PCR assay. This is the immuneACCESS table as TCRdb keeps it, with only in-frame sequences that have V and J called. A part of the clones is gone; compared with another copy, unresolved V genes explain less than half, and the rest is unexplained. In all, the sample holds some 35,000 clones, and about 89% of those were seen once. The ten largest clonotypes hold under 0.25% of the sample. Source material: blood. These receptors were obtained from a boy between 2 and 10 years old with cystic fibrosis.

DNA for the CDR3: TGTGCCAGCAGTTCTCGGACTACGACCTCCTACGAGCAGTACTTC. Its protein product is CASSSRTTTSYEQYF. The chain recombines TRBV27 with TRBJ2-7; TRBD2 might be the D (6 bases). The length of the CDR3 is 15 residues. V was trimmed by 4 bases and J by 0 bases, leaving 13 bases between them. Germline CDR1 is MNHEY and CDR2 is SMNVEV (reference sequence).

The rearrangement joins TRBV27 to TRBJ2-7, with a tentative D call TRBD1 (5 bases). There are 14 residues in the CDR3. Trimming took 3 bases from V and 6 from J, leaving 15 bases between them. CDR1 MNHEY and CDR2 SMNVEV come from the germline V gene (reference sequence). Written as DNA, the CDR3 is TGTGCCAGCAGTTTCGGCAGGGCCCCATCCGAGCAGTACTTC. Translating gives CASSFGRAPSEQYF.

The CDR3 DNA sequence: TGTGCCAGCAGTCATGACAGGGGGCACGGCTACACCTTC. This encodes CASSHDRGHGYTF. V usage is TRBV11-3 and J usage is TRBJ1-2; 10 nucleotides line up with TRBD1. The V gene end was trimmed by 6 bases and the J gene end by 8 bases; junction bases not matched to a gene: 6. The CDR3 extends over 13 amino acids. Germline V lookup: CDR1 SGHNT, CDR2 YENEEA.